This TCR beta chain was retrieved from a study of cytomegalovirus exposure and HLA in healthy donors. Sequencing used immunoSEQ multiplex PCR; TCRdb keeps in-frame clones, though not all of them. The sample contains 150,000 to 200,000 clones, 85% of which appear only once. Germline assignment: CDR1 SGHDN and CDR2 FVKESK. Trimming left V 0 bases short and J 3 bases short, with 3 bases between. This CDR3 is built from 12 residues. Regarding the study as a whole: CMV antigen specificity was confirmed in vitro for a few CMV-associated chains. The investigators catalogued 150 to 200 TCR beta chains as cytomegalovirus-associated.

Notes on this clone: Its antigen remains unknown.

The clonotype was recovered from a young man in good health and CMV-seropositive. V is TRBV14 and J is TRBJ2-7; D call uncertain. The sample consisted of PBMCs. CDR3 amino acids: CASSQDYYEQYF. Written as DNA, the CDR3 is TGTGCCAGCAGCCAAGATTACTACGAGCAGTACTTC.